This T cell receptor beta chain was profiled in a study of early T cells in non-severe SARS-CoV-2 infection. Background on the study: Chains were not paired, and sequencing was done on bulk RNA from unsorted whole blood.

Regarding the study as a whole: VDJdb-based annotation leaned toward anti-spike CD8 responses and missed private and CD4 specificities.

Trimming took 10 bases from V and 7 from J; bases not matched to a gene: 10. The CDR3 length is 14 residues. Germline loops: CDR1 MDHEN, CDR2 SYDVKM. This clonotype was detected many times. The antigen remains undetermined. Unique molecular identifier tags were affixed to discrete cDNA molecules. TCRdb used MiXCR to reprocess the 5' RACE reads, holding one entry per CDR3 protein. Here the sample spans 20,000 to 30,000 distinct CDR3 sequences, around 5.8% being singletons. The clonotype comes from an adult who was a healthcare worker with PCR-confirmed SARS-CoV-2 infection or an uninfected control (not recorded which). Sequencing was done on a sample of whole blood. This rearrangement joins TRBV28 to TRBJ1-6, with 7 bases matching TRBD1. As DNA, the CDR3 is TGTGCCATTCAACGGGACAGACAGAATTCACCCCTCCACTTT. This encodes CAIQRDRQNSPLHF.